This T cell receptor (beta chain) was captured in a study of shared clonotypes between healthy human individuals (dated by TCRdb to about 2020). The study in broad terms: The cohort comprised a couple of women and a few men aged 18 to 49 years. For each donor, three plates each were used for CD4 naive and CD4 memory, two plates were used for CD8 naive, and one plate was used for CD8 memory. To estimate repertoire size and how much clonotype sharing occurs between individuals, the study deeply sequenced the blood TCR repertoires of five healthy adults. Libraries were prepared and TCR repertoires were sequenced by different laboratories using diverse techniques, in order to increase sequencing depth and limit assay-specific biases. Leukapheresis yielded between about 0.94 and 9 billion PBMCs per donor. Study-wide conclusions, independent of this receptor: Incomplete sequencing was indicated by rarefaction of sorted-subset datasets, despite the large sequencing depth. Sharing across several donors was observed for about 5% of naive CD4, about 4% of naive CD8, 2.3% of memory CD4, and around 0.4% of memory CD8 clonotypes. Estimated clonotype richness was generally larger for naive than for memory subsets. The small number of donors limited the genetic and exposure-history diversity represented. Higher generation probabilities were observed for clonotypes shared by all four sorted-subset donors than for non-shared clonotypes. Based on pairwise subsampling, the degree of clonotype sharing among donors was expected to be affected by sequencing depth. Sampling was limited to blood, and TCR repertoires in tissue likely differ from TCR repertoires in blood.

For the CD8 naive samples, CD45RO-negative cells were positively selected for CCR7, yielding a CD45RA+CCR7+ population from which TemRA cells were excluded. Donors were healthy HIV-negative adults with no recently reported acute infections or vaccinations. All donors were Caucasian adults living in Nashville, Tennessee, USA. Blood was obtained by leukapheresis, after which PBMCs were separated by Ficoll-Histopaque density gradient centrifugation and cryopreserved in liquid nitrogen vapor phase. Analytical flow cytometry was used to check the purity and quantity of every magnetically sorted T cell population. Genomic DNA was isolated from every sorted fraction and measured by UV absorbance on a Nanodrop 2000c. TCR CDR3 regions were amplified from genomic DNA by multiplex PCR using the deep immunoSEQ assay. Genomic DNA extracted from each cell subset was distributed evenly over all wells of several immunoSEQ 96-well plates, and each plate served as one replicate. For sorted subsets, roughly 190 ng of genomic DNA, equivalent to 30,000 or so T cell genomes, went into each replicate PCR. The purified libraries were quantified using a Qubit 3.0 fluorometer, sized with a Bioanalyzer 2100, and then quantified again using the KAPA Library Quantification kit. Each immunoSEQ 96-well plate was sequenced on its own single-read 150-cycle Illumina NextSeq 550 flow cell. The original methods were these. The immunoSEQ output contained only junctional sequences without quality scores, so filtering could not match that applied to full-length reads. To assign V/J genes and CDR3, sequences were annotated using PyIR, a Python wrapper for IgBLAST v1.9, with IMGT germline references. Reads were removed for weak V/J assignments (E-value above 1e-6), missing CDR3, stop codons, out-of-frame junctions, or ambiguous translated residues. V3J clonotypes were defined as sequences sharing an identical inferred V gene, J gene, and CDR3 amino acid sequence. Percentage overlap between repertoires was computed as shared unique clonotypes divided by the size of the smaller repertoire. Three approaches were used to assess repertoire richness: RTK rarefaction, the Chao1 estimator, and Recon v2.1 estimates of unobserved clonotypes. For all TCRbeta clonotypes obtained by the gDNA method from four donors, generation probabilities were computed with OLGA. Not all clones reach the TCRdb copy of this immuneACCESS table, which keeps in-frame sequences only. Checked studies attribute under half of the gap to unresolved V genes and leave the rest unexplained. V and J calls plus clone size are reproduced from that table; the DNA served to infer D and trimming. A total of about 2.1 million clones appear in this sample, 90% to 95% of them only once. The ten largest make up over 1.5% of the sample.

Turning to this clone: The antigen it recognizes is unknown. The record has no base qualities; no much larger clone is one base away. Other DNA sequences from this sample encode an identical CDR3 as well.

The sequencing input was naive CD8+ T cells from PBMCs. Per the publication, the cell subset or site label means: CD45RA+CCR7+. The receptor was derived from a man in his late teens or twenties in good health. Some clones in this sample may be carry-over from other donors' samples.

The CDR3 amino acid sequence is: CSVERRSGYTF. The bases read TGCAGCGTTGAGCGGCGGAGCGGTTACACCTTC. The V and J segments used are TRBV29-1 and TRBJ1-2; no D segment can be confidently identified. The CDR3 starts with the cysteine, ends with the phenylalanine, and has 11 residues. Just CDR3 DNA is preserved here, 33 bases in frame from base 1. Per the germline V gene, SQVTM is the CDR1 and ANQGSEA is the CDR2. V and J are truncated by 3 bases and 11 bases respectively, leaving an intervening sequence of 13 bases. Full variable domain (CDR3 extended with the reference TRBV29-1 and TRBJ1-2 proteins): SAVISQKPSRDICQRGTSLTIQCQVDSQVTMMFWYRQQPGQSLTLIATANQGSEATYESGFVIDKFPISRPNLTFSTLTVSNMSPEDSSIYLCSVERRSGYTFGSGTRLTVV.